This T cell receptor (beta chain) was identified during a study of cytomegalovirus exposure and HLA in healthy donors (dated 2017 in TCRdb). Turning to the overall study: An earlier analysis of about 530 of the donors reported under 300 Gb of sequence data and around 120 million unique TCR beta sequences obtained from 180 million or so T cells. Roughly 300 gigabases of sequencing data and 78 million or so unique TCR sequences were included in an early release covering about 620 HLA-typed donors. The genetic ancestry cluster associated with self-reported Caucasian donors included around 76% of the 398 genotyped donors. The study was designed to test whether signatures of past pathogen exposure could be identified by cataloging public T cell receptors. Using immunosequencing, the study profiled T cell repertoires from fewer than 700 subjects and related those repertoires to cytomegalovirus serostatus. In addition to the first cohort of 650 to 800 subjects, a separate validation cohort of around 110 different subjects was used. The study combined high-throughput TCR immunosequencing, statistical association of individual TCRs with disease status, and machine learning to predict cytomegalovirus infection status. A later analysis re-analyzed previously published TCR beta repertoires from approximately 700 donors and added high-resolution HLA genotyping to study TCR occurrence patterns. The later analysis used no new phenotypic data to find candidate immune exposures, relying instead on TCR beta sequences and their occurrence across donors. To decide whether each TCR beta V gene segment behaved as functional or pseudogenic, an earlier analysis of approximately 600 of the donors relied on high-throughput TCR beta sequencing. Donor age, sex, ethnicity and CMV serostatus were compiled alongside the repertoire data. In a later genetic analysis, genome-wide SNP genotypes for about three fifths of the 666 donors were used, and that subset was treated as a discovery cohort. All discovery cohort repertoires had been generated using a single sequencing platform. Class I and class II HLA loci were covered by the typing at four-digit resolution. The number of typed donors differed by locus: about 620-630 for A, B, C, DRB1 and DQB1; some 500 for DQA1; some 590 for DPA1; and 400 to 480 for DPB1. Roughly five DR-DQ haplotypes were handled as single units for association and clustering, since linkage in the cohort was strong. Among about 400 genotyped donors of the cohort, an average of around 240,000 unique TCR beta nucleotide sequences was sequenced per donor, of which roughly 18% were non-productive.

The cohort was made up of 500 to 850 healthy bone marrow donors. All cohort members were sampled while nominally healthy, although unrecorded immune exposures were likely present. The donor tested CMV seronegative, placing the donor among the 300 to 400 seronegative members of the cohort. A peripheral blood sample was collected from each donor, and TCR beta sequencing was performed on peripheral blood mononuclear cells. Genomic DNA was extracted from the blood cell samples with the Qiagen DNeasy Blood Extraction Kit. The germline V gene provides CDR1 SGHTA and CDR2 FQGNSA. Deletion took 1 base off V and 0 bases off J, with a span of 21 bases between the germline ends. Including cysteine and phenylalanine, the CDR3 has 19 amino acids. Only CDR3 DNA is held: 57 bases, read in frame from base 1. A word on this clone: Its antigen remains unidentified. The sample holds no much larger clone one base away, and base qualities are not on file.

The investigation overall reported the following: Several of the top co-occurrence clusters appeared to be linked to parvovirus B19, influenza, CMV and Epstein-Barr virus, according to a later analysis. The cohort was sequenced for TCR beta chains only, and without alpha or paired-chain data the features that could be detected were limited. A further reported finding was that TCR beta sequences accurately predicted the HLA-A and HLA-B alleles for most subjects in the first cohort. In a later analysis, HLA-associated TCR beta chains showed more clonal expansion and lower generation probabilities than non-associated chains that were equally common. Most CMV-associated TCR beta chains appeared to be HLA-restricted in a later analysis, and the HLA associations seemed to be driven largely by CMV exposure. In an earlier analysis of 500 to 650 of the donors, most TCR beta V segments appeared in productive rearrangements about 87% or about 30% of the time, broadly matching IMGT annotations. A group of highly shared sequence variants was considered likely to be a technical artifact of the sequencing pipeline. While some public TCRs were present in many individuals, most TCR sequences turned up only very rarely across donors. In vitro tests confirmed that a few of the cytomegalovirus-associated TCR beta chains recognize cytomegalovirus antigens. In a later genetic analysis, fewer N-insertions in productive TCRs were reported among donors in an Asian-associated ancestry cluster than the roughly 640-donor mean. Some IMGT-functional V segments, including TRBV6-2 and TRBV6-3, could not be told apart with the 87-base-pair reads, so those segments were excluded. Correlated functional status among segregating V segments might reflect linkage disequilibrium, but an unknown experimental factor could not be ruled out. Sequencing depth was assumed to be roughly uniform across donors in the presence/absence analyses, though that assumption may not hold. In a later analysis, the rate of TCR association differed among HLA loci, with DRB1 alleles having the most associated TCRs and HLA-C alleles having the fewest. When HLA alleles, especially DR and DQ, strongly co-occurred, TCR associations were difficult to assign to individual alleles. The authors suggested that the approach could potentially be extended to other disease states and immunological phenotypes. Specific HLA alleles were associated with roughly 16,000 TCR beta sequences at a false discovery rate of 0.05 in a later analysis. Immune exposure information for the cohort was limited to CMV serostatus. Because counts were too low, roughly 16 rarely observed V segments, including chromosome 9 orphons, were excluded from the earlier analysis of around 640 of the donors. In both the original and validation cohorts, the classifier was reported to diagnose cytomegalovirus status with high specificity and sensitivity. In a later genetic analysis, a missense DCLRE1C variant was associated with V-gene and J-gene trimming of TCR beta chains, and the association was replicated in an independent cohort. A total of 164 TCR beta chains were listed by the study as associated with cytomegalovirus. Because HLA typing was missing for some donors at each locus, association tests included only the typed subset.

The library was prepared using the immunoSEQ multiplex PCR assay. A mixture of 60 forward primers for TCR Vbeta segments and 13 reverse primers for TCR Jbeta segments was used in the multiplex PCR. The CDR3 region of rearranged TCR beta genes was amplified from genomic DNA with a multiplex PCR assay. Amplified TCR beta libraries were sequenced as 87-base-pair reads on the Illumina HiSeq System. In the authors' own workflow: In a later analysis, roughly 80 million unique TCR beta chains were counted across the roughly 700 repertoires, and approximately 11 million of these chains were shared by at least two donors. Raw reads were error-corrected and collapsed into unique sequences with a nearest-neighbor algorithm that merged closely related sequences to remove PCR and sequencing errors. CDR3 sequences were aligned to IMGT reference sequences to assign V, D and J gene segments. For a sequence to be retained, at least a six-nucleotide match to both a V gene segment and a J gene segment was required. Rearrangements were classified as productive when the CDR3 lacked stop codons and remained in frame with V and J, and all other rearrangements were classified as non-productive. Following IMGT convention, CDR3 was defined as the stretch from the second conserved V-encoded cysteine up to the conserved J-encoded phenylalanine. The earlier analysis of approximately 590 of the donors excluded any sequence lacking an unambiguous match to a single V gene segment. An earlier analysis of 587 of the donors called V segments functional above 56.7% productive rearrangements and segregating when the between-donor standard deviation exceeded 5%. A statistical classification framework was built for diagnosing cytomegalovirus status from the catalog of TCR beta chain sequences. V and J gene assignment, in a later analysis, came from comparing TCR nucleotide sequences with IMGT/GENE-DB human TR gene sequences. A later analysis assigned CDR3 sequences and most-parsimonious VDJ recombination scenarios with the TCRdist pipeline. In a later analysis, every TCR beta chain was defined by the combination of its CDR3 amino acid sequence and its V-gene family, and reads without a unique V-gene family were dropped. In a later analysis, around 600 highly shared, low-generation-probability nucleotide sequences were removed to address suspected cross-contamination and a sequencing artifact. In a later analysis, a clonal expansion index was calculated for each public chain from normalized within-repertoire ranks of inferred template counts. A later analysis computed generation probabilities with a VDJ recombination model fitted to out-of-frame rearrangements, and checked the results against IGoR. Hypergeometric tests were used in a later analysis to score TCR-TCR, TCR-HLA and TCR-CMV co-occurrence, with a repertoire-size bias correction applied to the TCR pairs. False discovery rates were estimated in a later analysis by permuting HLA or CMV assignments 20 times. A later analysis grouped co-occurring TCRs with DBSCAN, adding TCRdist sequence similarity when clustering within HLA-allele-positive subsets. For co-occurrence clustering, repertoires with fewer than 30,000 or more than 120,000 public chains were excluded, along with about five repertoires with anomalous nucleotide sharing. TCRdb limited this immuneACCESS table to in-frame rearrangements with V and J called. A share of clones is missing; checked studies link under half to unresolved V genes, and the rest is unexplained. V, J and clone size were drawn from that table, and D and trimming were deduced from the DNA. For this sample there are over 150,000 clones; around 85% appear just once. The top ten clones comprise over 0.8% of the sample.

The TCR was taken from a woman aged 25-40 years in good health and CMV-seronegative. The specimen sequenced was PBMCs. Recombination connected TRBV7-2 to TRBJ2-5, and possibly TRBD1, on 6 matching bases. CDR3 protein: CASSLGRGRVGLNQETQYF. Here is the DNA: TGTGCCAGCAGCTTAGGCAGGGGTCGCGTTGGATTAAACCAAGAGACCCAGTACTTC.